Here is one T cell receptor beta chain with its context. Here immunoSEQ multiplex PCR was the method, and the copy in TCRdb shows in-frame clones only, minus some. Of 200,000 to 250,000 clones listed, approximately 86% are singletons. The data were obtained in a study of blood T cell repertoires in COVID-19. The wider study: From the United States, Italy and Spain came samples of acute and convalescent COVID-19.

The V gene's germline CDR1 is MNHEY and CDR2 SVGAGI. Losses at the gene ends were 10 bases for V and 6 bases for J; bases not matched to a gene: 11. The CDR3 runs 14 residues. The source of this sequence is a man younger than 35 with active or convalescent COVID-19. Sequences were obtained from peripheral blood. The chain couples TRBV6-5 to TRBJ2-1, with 8 nucleotides matching TRBD1. The CDR3 coding sequence is TGTGCCATTAGTCGGGACAGGATTTCCAATGAGCAGTTCTTC. This sequence encodes CAISRDRISNEQFF.